A single sample gave rise to the 20 T cell receptor beta chains below, sequenced in a study of brain metastases from non-small cell lung cancer. TCRdb's table, derived via immunoSEQ multiplex PCR, lists solely in-frame clones and lacks some. This sample has about 970 clones, with approximately 91% found just once. Specimen: primary lung tumor tissue. Receptor source: a donor aged 40 or over with non-small cell lung cancer.

The chain is built from TRBV7-8 and TRBJ1-1; TRBD1 aligns across 8 bases. CDR3 length: 14 residues. The V and J ends lost 7 bases and 4 bases, in that order; junction bases with no gene match: 8. Germline V lookup: CDR1 SGHVS, CDR2 FQNEAQ. DNA for the CDR3: TGTGCCAGCAAACCTACAGGGGGTGGCACTGAAGCTTTCTTT. Protein sequence: CASKPTGGGTEAFF.

This clone was seen just once. CDR3 DNA sequence: TGCAGTGCTAGTACAGAAGCTAACTATGGCTACACCTTC. Its translation is CSASTEANYGYTF. The rearrangement joins TRBV20-1 to TRBJ1-2, with unresolved D. CDR1 and CDR2 (germline): DFQATT, SNEGSKA (reference sequence). V gave up 3 bases and J gave up 0 bases, with 8 bases separating them. This CDR3 is 13 amino acids long.

This clone was counted a single time. This chain connects TRBV6-1 to TRBJ1-4; TRBD1 matches at 10 bases. With 3 bases clipped from V and 6 bases from J, the junction kept 7 bases outside the gene matches. In germline, CDR1 is MNHNS, CDR2 SASEGT. This CDR3 comprises 16 residues. The CDR3 sequence is CASSDNPGTGDEKLFF. The CDR3 coding sequence is TGTGCCAGCAGTGATAACCCTGGGACAGGGGATGAAAAACTGTTTTTT.

A single count supports this clone. The V gene is TRBV12-3 or TRBV12-4, the J gene TRBJ2-3, with D uncertain. Trimming left V 8 bases short and J 3 bases short, with 6 bases between. This CDR3 has 11 residues. The CDR3 protein is CASRRTDTQYF. For the CDR3, the DNA is TGTGCCAGCCGCCGGACAGATACGCAGTATTTT.

This clone was found a few times. The V gene is TRBV9, the J gene TRBJ2-7, with 9 bases aligning to TRBD2. Trimming removed 0 bases from V and 4 bases from J; junction bases left unmatched: 8. The germline gives CDR1 SGDLS, CDR2 YYNGEE. The CDR3 is 16 residues long. CDR3 loop: CASSVGASGDVYEQYF. CDR3 nucleotides: TGTGCCAGCAGCGTAGGGGCTAGCGGGGATGTGTACGAGCAGTACTTC.

V usage is TRBV3-1 (or the pseudogene TRBV3-2) and J usage is TRBJ1-5, with a possible D match to TRBD1 (5 bases). The CDR3 runs 12 residues. From germline, CDR1 is LGHDT and CDR2 YNNKEL (reference sequence). V shed 2 bases and J shed 11 bases, with 10 bases lying between them. CDR3 DNA: TGTGCCAGCAGCCAATCGGGGCAGTCCCAGCATTTT. Encoded protein: CASSQSGQSQHF.

The chain couples TRBV5-5 to TRBJ1-5; the D gene is possibly TRBD1 (5 bases). The CDR3 is 15 amino acids. V was shortened by 0 bases and J by 6 bases, with 13 bases between the two germline ends. Germline CDR1 is SGHKS and CDR2 is YYEKEE (reference sequence). In nucleotides, the CDR3 is TGTGCCAGCAGCTTGGTACCAGGGAGGTCTCAGCCCCAGCATTTT. Its protein is CASSLVPGRSQPQHF.

The V call is TRBV6-5, the J call TRBJ1-1, with 10 bases that match TRBD1. Per germline, CDR1 MNHEY and CDR2 SVGAGI. CDR3 length: 16 residues. V was pared by 2 bases and J by 5 bases, with 8 bases of the junction left unmatched. CDR3 amino acids: CASSYRDRGSRTEAFF. The CDR3 bases are TGTGCCAGCAGTTACCGGGACAGGGGCTCTCGAACTGAAGCTTTCTTT.

The rearrangement uses TRBV4-1 and TRBJ1-3; D remains unclear. V lost 1 base and J 0 bases, leaving 13 bases between the germline ends. Germline loops: CDR1 MGHRA, CDR2 YSYEKL. This CDR3 is built from 17 residues. The CDR3 DNA is TGCGCCAGCAGCCAAGCCCCAGCAGCTGCCTCTGGAAACACCATATATTTT. It yields the protein CASSQAPAAASGNTIYF.

This chain joins TRBV29-1 and TRBJ2-1, with D uncertain. Germline V lookup: CDR1 SQVTM, CDR2 ANQGSEA. This CDR3 comprises 11 residues. V was shortened by 6 bases and J by 10 bases, with 13 bases between the two germline ends. In nucleotides, the CDR3 is TGCAGCGTCGCTAATACGTGGGAGCAGTTCTTC. Its protein is CSVANTWEQFF.

This clone was seen just once. This chain links TRBV12-3 or TRBV12-4 with TRBJ1-1; D is unresolved. Trimming took 3 bases from V and 2 from J, leaving 4 bases between them. The CDR3 is 12 amino acids. The CDR3, as DNA: TGTGCCAGCAGTTTTGGTAACACTGAAGCTTTCTTT. Its protein product is CASSFGNTEAFF.

As concerns this clone: The sample carries other DNA sequences with the same CDR3. This chain uses TRBV24-1 with TRBJ1-4; possible D gene TRBD1, 6 bases. This CDR3 has 15 residues. Germline lookup yields CDR1 KGHDR and CDR2 SFDVKD. The V end lost 3 bases, the J end lost 6 bases, and 13 bases lay between the germline ends. CDR3 sequence reads: CATSDPRGRDEKLFF. In DNA form, the CDR3 reads TGTGCCACCAGTGATCCCAGGGGACGGGATGAAAAACTGTTTTTT.

The V and J genes are TRBV28 and TRBJ1-3; 7 bases map to TRBD1. The CDR3 has 16 residues. CDR1 is MDHEN and CDR2 is SYDVKM in the germline V gene. With V trimmed by 6 bases and J by 1 base, 9 bases remained unmatched. The CDR3 sequence: CASSAQGGASGNTIYF. CDR3 nucleotides: TGTGCCAGCAGCGCTCAGGGGGGCGCGTCTGGAAACACCATATATTTT. The full variable domain, completed using reference TRBV28 and TRBJ1-3, is DVKVTQSSRYLVKRTGEKVFLECVQDMDHENMFWYRQDPGLGLRLIYFSYDVKMKEKGDIPEGYSVSREKKERFSLILESASTNQTSMYLCASSAQGGASGNTIYFGEGSWLTVV.

With respect to this clone: At one end the junction does not follow the germline gene, possibly because of a read error. This rearrangement joins TRBV12-3 or TRBV12-4 to TRBJ2-7; the D gene is possibly TRBD2 (6 bases). This CDR3 region has 13 residues. DNA for the CDR3: TGTGCCAGCAGCTACGGGACTGGCTACGAGGAGTACTTC. It yields the protein CASSYGTGYEEYF.

About this clone: Its ends do not fully match the called genes, so a read error is possible. V gene TRBV19 combines with J gene TRBJ2-5; the D gene could be TRBD1 or TRBD2 (5 bases each). This CDR3 contains 13 residues. Germline V lookup: CDR1 LNHDA, CDR2 SQIVND (reference sequence). The CDR3 DNA reads TGTGCCAGTAGTCCCGGGACCCAAGAGATCCAGTACTTC. Translation: CASSPGTQEIQYF.

This clone occurred once. The chain joins TRBV4-2 to TRBJ2-1, with D perhaps TRBD2 (5 bases). The CDR3 is made up of 17 amino acids. The germline V gene has CDR1 LGHNA and CDR2 YNFKEQ. V was cut by 0 bases and J by 0 bases, with 12 bases left in between. This chain's CDR3 is CASSQDGSADSYNEQFF. The DNA for the CDR3 is TGTGCCAGCAGCCAAGATGGGAGCGCCGACTCCTACAATGAGCAGTTCTTC.

V is TRBV7-2 and J is TRBJ1-2; 8 bases line up with TRBD1. The V segment lost 5 bases and the J segment 6 bases; nucleotides outside the gene matches: 11. From germline, CDR1 is SGHTA and CDR2 FQGNSA. The CDR3 consists of 15 residues. The DNA of the CDR3 is TGTGCCAGCAGCATAAAAGACAGGGGAGGGGATGGCTACACCTTC. Residues: CASSIKDRGGDGYTF.

This rearrangement joins TRBV2 to TRBJ1-5; 9 bases are shared with TRBD1. CDR1 and CDR2 (germline): SNHLY, FYNNEI. V dropped 2 bases and J dropped 4; count of bases not matched to a gene: 3. The CDR3 loop spans 15 amino acids. CDR3 in amino acids: CASSETGGRNQPQHF. Written as DNA, the CDR3 is TGTGCCAGCAGTGAAACAGGGGGCAGGAATCAGCCCCAGCATTTT.

The genes are TRBV7-2 and TRBJ2-3, with unresolved D. Trimming took 3 bases from V and 5 from J, leaving 9 bases between them. Germline V gene sequence: CDR1 SGHTA, CDR2 FQGNSA. CDR3 length: 13 residues. This chain's CDR3 is CASSFTPGDTQYF. DNA for the CDR3: TGTGCCAGCAGCTTCACGCCGGGAGATACGCAGTATTTT.

About this clone itself: Other DNA sequences of this sample code for an identical CDR3. The chain is built from TRBV18 and TRBJ1-1; 9 bases map to TRBD1. The CDR3 contains 15 residues. Germline-derived CDR1 and CDR2 are KGHSH and LQKENI. V trimming: 10 bases; J trimming: 4 bases; junction bases outside the gene matches: 13. The CDR3 DNA reads as TGTGCCACTCTTCGGGACAGGGCTGTTGGCACTGAAGCTTTCTTT. The encoded protein is CATLRDRAVGTEAFF.